The 25 T cell receptor beta chains below all came from one sample that was sequenced in a study of CD8+CD57+ T cells in acquired aplastic anemia. TCR beta VDJ and CDR3 profiles were obtained from a genomic DNA template. One entry per CDR3 protein results from TCRdb running MiXCR on the reads. The data show around 200,000 distinct CDR3 sequences, 50% to 70% seen once. Previously, flow cytometry had revealed CD8+CD57+ cell expansion in the patients chosen for sequencing. The sequenced material came from sorted CD4+, CD8+, or CD8+CD57+ T cells (not recorded which) from PBMCs. These receptor sequences come from a human donor with aplastic anemia.

The rearrangement links TRBV11-2 to TRBJ2-5; unclear D gene. CDR1 and CDR2 (germline): SGHAT, FQNNGV. The CDR3 is made up of 14 amino acids. V gave up 7 bases and J gave up 0 bases, with 12 bases separating them. CDR3 in amino acids: CASISETYQETQYF. The DNA of the CDR3 is TGTGCCAGCATCAGCGAAACCTACCAAGAGACCCAGTACTTC.

This clonotype was seen repeatedly, ten times or more. V is TRBV6-5 and J is TRBJ2-7; D is undetermined. Trimming stripped 2 bases from V and 4 bases from J, with 12 bases between. The CDR3 has 14 residues. Germline assignment: CDR1 MNHEY and CDR2 SVGAGI. CDR3 sequence: CASSYISPDYEQYF. The CDR3 region has the DNA TGTGCCAGCAGTTACATAAGCCCGGATTACGAGCAGTACTTC.

The rearrangement joins TRBV29-1 to TRBJ1-2; D gene uncertain. Germline-derived CDR1 and CDR2 are SQVTM and ANQGSEA. The ends were cut back, 3 bases at V and 5 bases at J, with 10 bases in the middle. The CDR3 loop spans 12 amino acids. DNA for the CDR3: TGCAGCGTTGATGAGGGTTGGTATGGCTACACCTTC. Protein: CSVDEGWYGYTF.

The chain links TRBV19 to TRBJ2-1, with D perhaps TRBD2 (5 bases). V was pared by 5 bases and J by 9 bases, with 11 bases between. Germline CDR1 is LNHDA and CDR2 is SQIVND (reference sequence). The CDR3 loop spans 12 amino acids. The CDR3 is CASSDRAGEQFF. The CDR3 region has the DNA TGTGCCAGTAGTGATAGGGCGGGTGAGCAGTTCTTC.

This clonotype came up many times. The V call is TRBV12-3 or TRBV12-4, the J call TRBJ2-3, with 7 bases lining up with TRBD1. V dropped 6 bases and J dropped 4; count of bases not matched to a gene: 7. This CDR3 is 14 amino acids long. This CDR3 is CASSRPGGPDTQYF. In DNA, the CDR3 is TGTGCCAGCAGCCGGCCAGGGGGACCAGATACGCAGTATTTT.

This chain joins TRBV5-1 and TRBJ2-3, with D maybe TRBD2 (6 bases). V was shortened by 4 bases and J by 2 bases, with 14 bases between the two germline ends. The V gene's germline CDR1 is SGHRS and CDR2 YFSETQ. The CDR3 has 15 amino acids. CDR3 DNA: TGCGCCAGCAGCCTACGGGGGACCCTCACAGATACGCAGTATTTT. It encodes CASSLRGTLTDTQYF.

The rearrangement uses TRBV7-9 and TRBJ1-6, with 7 bases that match TRBD1. CDR1 and CDR2 from the germline V gene are SEHNR and FQNEAQ (reference sequence). Trimming cost V 3 bases and J 8 bases; bases outside gene matches: 4. The CDR3 is 14 residues long. CDR3 DNA: TGTGCCAGCAGCTTCTCTCAGGGGGATTCACCCCTCCACTTT. Its protein product is CASSFSQGDSPLHF.

The V gene is TRBV25-1, the J gene TRBJ1-2; no clear D gene. Germline V gives CDR1 MGHDK, CDR2 SYGVNS. Trimming removed 3 bases at V and 5 bases at J, with 19 bases between. The CDR3 has 16 residues. CDR3 loop: CASSDTTLGRGYGYTF. The CDR3 DNA follows: TGTGCCAGCAGTGATACGACCCTCGGACGCGGGTATGGCTACACCTTC.

V is TRBV14 and J is TRBJ2-1; 8 nucleotides agree with TRBD1. Germline V gives CDR1 SGHDN, CDR2 FVKESK. The CDR3 extends over 14 amino acids. Trimming removed 4 bases from V and 12 bases from J; junction bases left unmatched: 11. In nucleotides, the CDR3 is TGTGCCAGCAGCCTATACGGACAGGGAAAGAGGCAGTTCTTC. It encodes CASSLYGQGKRQFF.

The rearrangement uses TRBV12-3 or TRBV12-4 and TRBJ2-1; unclear D gene. The CDR3 totals 15 residues. V was shortened by 5 bases and J by 0 bases, with 11 bases between the two germline ends. CDR3 sequence: CASSKEFSSYNEQFF. The CDR3 region has the DNA TGTGCCAGCAGTAAAGAGTTCAGCTCCTACAATGAGCAGTTCTTC.

This clonotype was observed a few times. The chain joins TRBV7-9 to TRBJ2-7, with 7 bases lining up with TRBD2. The V segment lost 5 bases and the J segment 5 bases; nucleotides outside the gene matches: 12. Germline V CDR1 and CDR2: SEHNR, FQNEAQ (reference sequence). The CDR3 sequence is 15 residues long. This chain's CDR3 is CASSPGLERVDEQYF. As DNA, the CDR3 is TGTGCCAGCAGCCCCGGACTAGAACGGGTGGACGAGCAGTACTTC.

This clonotype was detected ten times or more. This chain links TRBV5-5 with TRBJ2-7, with D unresolved. Trimming stripped 0 bases from V and 5 bases from J, with 6 bases between. There are 12 residues in the CDR3. Germline V gives CDR1 SGHKS, CDR2 YYEKEE (reference sequence). As DNA, the CDR3 is TGTGCCAGCAGCTTGGTTGGGGACGAGCAGTACTTC. It codes for CASSLVGDEQYF. Full variable domain (missing parts from reference TRBV5-5 and TRBJ2-7): DAGVTQSPTHLIKTRGQQVTLRCSPISGHKSVSWYQQVLGQGPQFIFQYYEKEERGRGNFPDRFSARQFPNYSSELNVNALLLGDSALYLCASSLVGDEQYFGPGTRLTVT.

This clonotype was seen only once. V usage is TRBV27 and J usage is TRBJ1-1; weak D call: TRBD1 (5 bases). The CDR3 length is 14 residues. The V end was cut by 4 bases, the J end by 9 bases, with 18 bases between. Germline CDR1 MNHEY, CDR2 SMNVEV (reference sequence). CDR3 sequence (DNA): TGTGCCAGCAGTTCCTGGACTATGGGGGATAAAGCTTTCTTT. This sequence encodes CASSSWTMGDKAFF.

This chain uses TRBV9 with TRBJ1-2, with D perhaps matching TRBD1 (6 bases). Germline CDR1 and CDR2: SGDLS and YYNGEE. Trimming removed 5 bases from V and 4 bases from J, with 9 bases in between. There are 12 residues in the CDR3. Here the CDR3 reads CASRMDSYGYTF. The CDR3 DNA reads as TGTGCCAGCAGGATGGACAGCTATGGCTACACCTTC.

The chain employs TRBV10-1 and TRBJ1-5; no firm D call. Germline-derived CDR1 and CDR2 are WNHNN and SYGVQD (reference sequence). V was trimmed by 5 bases and J by 0 bases, leaving 5 bases between them. CDR3 length: 13 amino acids. CDR3 loop: CASSMDSNQPQHF. The CDR3, as DNA: TGCGCCAGCAGTATGGATAGCAATCAGCCCCAGCATTTT.

The chain is built from TRBV10-3 and TRBJ2-7, with 7 bases identical to TRBD1. The junction had 8 bases not matched to a gene; V was cut back by 6 bases and J by 6 bases. Germline CDR1 and CDR2: ENHRY and SYGVKD. This CDR3 has 13 residues. The CDR3 bases are TGTGCCATCAGAACCGAGACAGGGATCGAGCAGTACTTC. Translated: CAIRTETGIEQYF.

Here the CDR3 reads CASSVEGDSYNEQFF. The CDR3 DNA is TGTGCCAGCAGCGTAGAAGGGGACTCCTACAATGAGCAGTTCTTC. The chain employs TRBV9 and TRBJ2-1, with a possible D match to TRBD1 (5 bases). The CDR3 loop spans 15 amino acids. Germline CDR1 reads SGDLS; CDR2 reads YYNGEE. V shed 0 bases and J shed 0 bases, with 7 bases lying between them.

This clonotype was detected only a few times. The chain employs TRBV15 and TRBJ2-5, with 12 bases fitting TRBD1. V lost 2 bases and J lost 5; bases outside the gene matches: 15. The CDR3 has 19 amino acids. Germline V gene data show CDR1 as LNHNV and CDR2 as YYDKDF (reference sequence). The CDR3 reads CATSRPFPGQGAIGETQYF. The CDR3 DNA is TGTGCCACCAGCAGACCATTTCCGGGACAGGGGGCGATTGGGGAGACCCAGTACTTC.

The chain links TRBV15 to TRBJ2-3; D remains unclear. Trimming cost V 1 base and J 5 bases, with 7 bases left between them. Germline V gene sequence: CDR1 LNHNV, CDR2 YYDKDF (reference sequence). This CDR3 has 13 residues. The CDR3 loop reads CATSRGMEDTQYF. The CDR3 region has the DNA TGTGCCACCAGCAGAGGCATGGAAGATACGCAGTATTTT.

The chain has TRBV5-1 and TRBJ1-2; D gene uncertain. Germline lookup yields CDR1 SGHRS and CDR2 YFSETQ. The CDR3 sequence is 14 residues long. V was trimmed by 5 bases and J by 7 bases, leaving 18 bases between them. The CDR3 region is CASSSESKSGGYTF. As DNA, the CDR3 is TGCGCCAGCAGTTCGGAGTCGAAATCGGGTGGCTACACCTTC.

This clonotype appeared a single time. The rearrangement links TRBV4-2 to TRBJ2-1; TRBD2 might be the D (6 bases). There are 12 residues in the CDR3. From germline, CDR1 is LGHNA and CDR2 YNFKEQ. Trimming stripped 2 bases from V and 9 bases from J, with 8 bases between. CDR3 region: CASSQPGAEQFF. The CDR3 nucleotides read TGTGCCAGCAGCCAACCGGGAGCTGAGCAGTTCTTC.

The V call is TRBV5-6, the J call TRBJ2-5; TRBD2 aligns across 12 bases. The CDR3 runs to 15 residues. With V trimmed by 3 bases and J by 4 bases, 4 bases remained unmatched. Germline loops: CDR1 SGHDT, CDR2 YYEEEE. CDR3 in amino acids: CASSSGTSGPETQYF. The CDR3 DNA follows: TGTGCCAGCAGCTCCGGGACTAGCGGGCCAGAGACCCAGTACTTC.

The chain couples TRBV7-9 to TRBJ1-2; 8 bases agree with TRBD1. The CDR3 contains 16 residues. V gave up 0 bases and J gave up 7 bases; unmatched junction bases: 10. The germline V gene encodes CDR1 SEHNR and CDR2 FQNEAQ (reference sequence). The CDR3 DNA reads as TGTGCCAGCAGCTTAGCGCTAATCGACAGGGGAGTTGGCTACACCTTC. It translates to CASSLALIDRGVGYTF.

At least ten counts were recorded for this clonotype. The chain combines TRBV15 with TRBJ1-4, with TRBD1 identical over 7 bases. The V gene end was trimmed by 3 bases and the J gene end by 0 bases; junction bases not matched to a gene: 1. The CDR3 spans 15 residues. The germline gives CDR1 LNHNV, CDR2 YYDKDF (reference sequence). CDR3 nucleotide sequence: TGTGCCACCAGCAGTAGGGGGCCAACTAATGAAAAACTGTTTTTT. Translating it yields CATSSRGPTNEKLFF.

In this sample, this clonotype turned up many times. This chain uses TRBV29-1 with TRBJ2-1; D might be TRBD1 or TRBD2, each matching 5 bases. V lost 3 bases, J lost 4 bases, and 10 bases lay in between. This CDR3 comprises 13 residues. Per germline, CDR1 SQVTM and CDR2 ANQGSEA. The CDR3 coding sequence is TGCAGCGTTGACGGGGACGGTTACAATGAGCAGTTCTTC. Amino acids: CSVDGDGYNEQFF.